The 30 T cell receptor beta chains below were found in one sample sequenced in a study of spatial heterogeneity in lung cancer. Indicated time point: sample taken at primary tumor resection. TCRdb re-called the 5' RACE reads with MiXCR, one entry per CDR3 protein. The data contain 60,000 or so distinct CDR3 sequences, 6.3% of them singletons. This material consisted of PBMCs, taken at surgery. These TCRs come from a female donor with early-stage non-small cell lung cancer.

This clonotype was seen many times. The chain has TRBV7-9 and TRBJ1-4; D uncertain. Germline V lookup: CDR1 SEHNR, CDR2 FQNEAQ (reference sequence). The CDR3 loop spans 14 amino acids. Trimming pared 5 bases from V and 4 bases from J, leaving 11 bases between. In nucleotides, the CDR3 is TGTGCCAGCAGCCTGACGGGTTTTAATGAAAAACTGTTTTTT. Translated, it gives CASSLTGFNEKLFF.

This clonotype occurred many times. The CDR3 sequence: CASSLGGTRYEQYF. CDR3 coding DNA: TGCGCCAGCAGCCTGGGGGGGACCCGGTACGAGCAGTACTTC. The rearrangement links TRBV5-1 to TRBJ2-7; 7 nucleotides align to TRBD2. Unmatched junction bases numbered 8, after V lost 4 bases and J lost 4 bases. Germline V CDR1 and CDR2: SGHRS, YFSETQ. This CDR3 has 14 residues.

This clonotype was counted many times. J is TRBJ2-3 and V is TRBV12-3 or TRBV12-4; D gene uncertain. This CDR3 has 13 amino acids. V lost 6 bases and J lost 5, with 12 bases in between. CDR3 protein: CASSQEDGDTQYF. CDR3 in DNA: TGTGCCAGCAGCCAAGAGGACGGAGATACGCAGTATTTT.

This clonotype was observed many times. This chain uses TRBV19 with TRBJ1-4; 10 nucleotides agree with TRBD1. The CDR3 covers 13 residues. The germline gives CDR1 LNHDA, CDR2 SQIVND (reference sequence). V was clipped by 7 bases and J by 7 bases; unmatched bases: 3. The DNA of the CDR3 is TGTGCCAGTATGCGGGACAGGGGTGAAAAACTGTTTTTT. Residues: CASMRDRGEKLFF.

Worth noting for this clonotype: No conserved phenylalanine or tryptophan ends this CDR3, so it is likely a read error. The V gene is TRBV9, the J gene TRBJ1-2; D is unclear. Between the trimmed V and J ends, which lost 0 bases and 3 bases, there was a span of 9 bases. The CDR3 consists of 14 residues. The germline V gene has CDR1 SGDLS and CDR2 YYNGEE. CDR3 nucleotides: TGTGCCAGCAGCGTAGGGCTCCATGACTATGGCTACACCCTC. Translated, it gives CASSVGLHDYGYTL.

This clonotype was counted many times. The J gene is TRBJ1-3, the V gene TRBV20-1; D is possibly TRBD1 (6 bases). There are 16 residues in the CDR3. The germline V and J ends were trimmed by 0 bases and 0 bases, with 12 bases remaining between them. Germline V gene data show CDR1 as DFQATT and CDR2 as SNEGSKA (reference sequence). The chain's CDR3 is CSAREPGHGSGNTIYF. The CDR3 DNA follows: TGCAGTGCTAGAGAACCGGGACATGGCTCTGGAAACACCATATATTTT.

This clonotype came up many times. The chain joins TRBV12-3 or TRBV12-4 to TRBJ1-6; D not resolved. The V and J ends lost 2 bases and 15 bases respectively, with 11 bases between them. The CDR3 has 12 residues. The CDR3: CASSLSHGLLHF. Here the CDR3 DNA reads TGTGCCAGCAGTTTAAGCCATGGCCTCCTCCACTTT.

This clonotype was recorded at least ten times. The chain is built from TRBV6-6 and TRBJ1-2; perhaps TRBD1 as D (6 bases). Deletions cut 4 bases from V and 3 bases from J, with 12 bases between. CDR3 size: 14 residues. Germline values: CDR1 MNHNY, CDR2 SVGAGI (reference sequence). CDR3 residues: CASSSSGVDYGYTF. CDR3 coding DNA: TGTGCCAGCAGTTCCTCAGGGGTCGACTATGGCTACACCTTC.

This clonotype was counted at least ten times. The rearrangement uses TRBV29-1 and TRBJ2-3; 8 bases are a match to TRBD2. The length of the CDR3 is 13 residues. The germline CDR1 and CDR2 sequences are SQVTM and ANQGSEA. J lost 4 bases, V lost 7 bases, and 7 bases had no gene match. The CDR3 loop reads CSASGSGADTQYF. DNA of the CDR3: TGCAGCGCCAGCGGGAGCGGCGCAGATACGCAGTATTTT.

In this sample, this clonotype turned up many times. The chain joins TRBV5-1 to TRBJ2-5; 7 positions match TRBD1. Germline V gene data show CDR1 as SGHRS and CDR2 as YFSETQ. Trimming took 4 bases from V and 1 from J; bases not matched to a gene: 4. The CDR3 sequence is 14 residues long. The CDR3 coding sequence is TGCGCCAGCAGCCGACAGGGAATCCAAGAGACCCAGTACTTC. Translation: CASSRQGIQETQYF.

This clonotype was recorded a few times. The V and J genes are TRBV4-2 and TRBJ2-7; 14 bases are shared with TRBD2. With V trimmed by 3 bases and J by 6 bases, 4 bases remained unmatched. This CDR3 has 15 residues. Germline values: CDR1 LGHNA, CDR2 YNFKEQ. The CDR3 loop is CASSHGLAGGGEQYF. The DNA of the CDR3 is TGTGCCAGCAGCCATGGACTAGCGGGGGGAGGCGAGCAGTACTTC.

This clonotype has a handful of counts. The CDR3 spells CASSSGAYNEQFF. In nucleotides, the CDR3 is TGTGCCAGCAGCTCGGGGGCGTACAATGAGCAGTTCTTC. The V and J genes are TRBV7-8 and TRBJ2-1; either TRBD1 or TRBD2 may supply D (6 bases each). Trimming removed 4 bases from V and 4 bases from J, with 8 bases in between. Germline-derived CDR1 and CDR2 are SGHVS and FQNEAQ. The CDR3 extends over 13 amino acids.

The chain uses TRBV24-1 and TRBJ1-3, with a tentative D call TRBD1 (6 bases). Germline CDR1 reads KGHDR; CDR2 reads SFDVKD. The CDR3 loop spans 13 amino acids. V dropped 4 bases and J dropped 7 bases, with 10 bases sitting between them. The CDR3 DNA follows: TGTGCCACCAGTGACAGGGGCCGCAACACCATATATTTT. This gives the protein CATSDRGRNTIYF.

This clonotype has ten or more counts. This rearrangement joins TRBV20-1 to TRBJ1-2; D not certain. This CDR3 has 13 residues. V lost 0 bases and J 6 bases, leaving 11 bases between the germline ends. Germline values: CDR1 DFQATT, CDR2 SNEGSKA (reference sequence). The CDR3 is CSARDRNRNGYTF. CDR3 nucleotides: TGCAGTGCTAGAGATAGGAATCGAAATGGCTACACCTTC.

This clonotype was picked up many times. J is TRBJ1-5 and V is TRBV28; D is perhaps TRBD1 (6 bases). The CDR3 loop spans 15 amino acids. Deletions cut 6 bases from V and 1 base from J, with 13 bases between. Germline V gives CDR1 MDHEN, CDR2 SYDVKM. CDR3 sequence: CASRPTGLSNQPQHF. The CDR3 DNA follows: TGTGCCAGCAGACCTACAGGGCTGAGCAATCAGCCCCAGCATTTT.

There are many counts of this clonotype. Relative to the germline gene, one junction end is altered; a read error may explain this. The rearrangement joins TRBV7-2 to TRBJ1-5; D is undetermined. The CDR3 has 14 amino acids. Germline CDR1 SGHTA, CDR2 FQGNSA. CDR3 sequence reads: CASSYVPSNEPQHF. The CDR3 DNA reads as TGTGCCAGCAGCTACGTCCCGTCCAATGAGCCCCAGCATTTT.

This clonotype was seen a handful of times. CDR3 amino acids: CASRETGTNEKLFF. As DNA, the CDR3 is TGTGCCAGCAGAGAGACAGGAACTAATGAAAAACTGTTTTTT. This chain connects TRBV12-3 or TRBV12-4 to TRBJ1-4; D is possibly TRBD1 (6 bases). The V and J ends lost 6 bases and 1 base respectively, with 9 bases between them. This CDR3 comprises 14 residues.

This clonotype has a count of ten or more. The chain couples TRBV5-1 to TRBJ2-5, with 7 bases lining up with TRBD1. This CDR3 has 15 amino acids. V was pared by 5 bases and J by 5 bases, with 12 bases of the junction left unmatched. Germline assignment: CDR1 SGHRS and CDR2 YFSETQ. CDR3 protein: CASSLGRGGRETQYF. CDR3 in DNA: TGCGCCAGCAGTCTGGGGAGAGGGGGCAGGGAGACCCAGTACTTC.

This clonotype has ten or more counts. The V gene is TRBV11-2, the J gene TRBJ1-2; D perhaps matches TRBD1 (6 bases). The CDR3 totals 12 residues. Looked up from germline, CDR1 is SGHAT and CDR2 is FQNNGV. V was trimmed by 4 bases and J by 4 bases, leaving 7 bases between them. Here the CDR3 DNA reads TGTGCCAGCAGCTCACAGGGCTATGGCTACACCTTC. Protein sequence: CASSSQGYGYTF.

This clonotype was seen a handful of times. This sequence joins TRBV20-1 and TRBJ2-3; D not resolved. This CDR3 has 11 amino acids. The V end was cut by 5 bases, the J end by 9 bases, with 12 bases between. Per the germline V gene, CDR1 is DFQATT and CDR2 is SNEGSKA (reference sequence). CDR3 amino acids: CSAGIVETQYF. As DNA, the CDR3 is TGCAGTGCTGGCATTGTAGAAACGCAGTATTTT.

Many counts were recorded for this clonotype. V is TRBV2 and J is TRBJ2-3, with TRBD1 identical over 9 bases. V lost 3 bases, J lost 6 bases, and 13 bases stayed unmatched. CDR1 and CDR2 (germline): SNHLY, FYNNEI. CDR3 length equals 17 residues. CDR3 nucleotide sequence: TGTGCCAGCAGTGACCCTGGGGACAGGGTGAAGGCGGATACGCAGTATTTT. This sequence encodes CASSDPGDRVKADTQYF.

This clonotype showed up many times. V usage is TRBV12-1 and J usage is TRBJ1-2; TRBD1, the table's D call, lacks a check against the DNA. TRBV12-1 is a pseudogene locus. The CDR3 totals 14 residues. CDR3 sequence reads: CASHEAAARVGYTF. The CDR3 coding sequence is TGTGCCAGCCATGAGGCGGCGGCGAGAGTCGGCTACACCTTC.

The V gene is TRBV28, the J gene TRBJ2-2; 9 nucleotides agree with TRBD2. This CDR3 comprises 16 residues. Germline V gene lookup returns CDR1 MDHEN and CDR2 SYDVKM. Trimming cost V 5 bases and J 3 bases; bases outside gene matches: 7. The CDR3 DNA is TGTGCCAGCAGTCCATCGACTAGCGGATACACCGGGGAGCTGTTTTTT. Residues: CASSPSTSGYTGELFF.

The sample holds a few counts of this clonotype. This sequence joins TRBV25-1 and TRBJ2-7, with 10 positions matching TRBD1. The CDR3 contains 13 residues. Germline V lookup: CDR1 MGHDK, CDR2 SYGVNS. The V and J ends lost 2 bases and 6 bases, in that order; junction bases with no gene match: 1. CDR3 nucleotides: TGTGCCAGCAGTGAAGGGGACAGGGGCGAGCAGTACGTC. This encodes CASSEGDRGEQYV.

The chain carries TRBV28 and TRBJ1-2; D may be TRBD1 (6 bases). With 6 bases removed from V and 0 bases from J, the gap between germline ends came to 17 bases. The CDR3 runs to 16 residues. Germline CDR1 is MDHEN and CDR2 is SYDVKM. The CDR3 spells CASSPPRQAANYGYTF. The DNA for the CDR3 is TGTGCCAGCAGCCCTCCCCGACAGGCAGCTAACTATGGCTACACCTTC.

This clonotype was seen many times. The gene calls are TRBV7-3 and TRBJ2-2, with D unresolved. The CDR3 is made up of 14 amino acids. CDR1 SGHTA and CDR2 FQGTGA come from the germline V gene. Trimming took 2 bases from V and 4 from J, leaving 8 bases between them. DNA of the CDR3: TGTGCCAGCAGCTTACTTAGTACCACCGGGGAGCTGTTTTTT. It specifies CASSLLSTTGELFF.

This rearrangement joins TRBV9 to TRBJ2-5; 10 positions match TRBD1. CDR3 length: 16 residues. V lost 0 bases and J lost 8; bases outside the gene matches: 10. Germline V gene sequence: CDR1 SGDLS, CDR2 YYNGEE. The CDR3 nucleotides read TGTGCCAGCAGCGTAGAGGCGACAGGGGGCGCGGTAACCCAGTACTTC. Translated: CASSVEATGGAVTQYF.

This clonotype was observed many times. The chain couples TRBV10-3 to TRBJ2-5; D gene ambiguous. V was clipped by 0 bases and J by 5 bases, with 10 bases between them. CDR1 is ENHRY and CDR2 is SYGVKD in the germline V gene. The CDR3 is 14 amino acids. The CDR3 coding sequence is TGTGCCATCAGTGAGTCGAATAAGCTCGAGACCCAGTACTTC. Translation gives CAISESNKLETQYF.

This clonotype has ten or more counts. The chain uses TRBV7-6 and TRBJ2-7, with TRBD1 matching over 10 bases. Germline loops: CDR1 SGHVS, CDR2 FNYEAQ. The CDR3 is made up of 13 amino acids. The V segment lost 1 base and the J segment 6 bases; nucleotides outside the gene matches: 0. The chain's CDR3 is CASSLGQGAEQYV. The CDR3 nucleotides are TGTGCCAGCAGCTTAGGACAGGGGGCCGAGCAGTACGTC.

This clonotype was observed at least ten times. This sequence joins TRBV7-9 and TRBJ1-5, with D hard to call. V was pared by 5 bases and J by 2 bases, with 10 bases between. The CDR3 totals 14 residues. Germline V gives CDR1 SEHNR, CDR2 FQNEAQ (reference sequence). The CDR3 DNA reads TGTGCCAGCAGCGCGACGGTGGGCAATCAGCCCCAGCATTTT. Amino acid sequence: CASSATVGNQPQHF.